Sequencing of this T cell receptor beta chain was carried out in a study of tissue T cells after allogeneic stem cell transplantation. Profiling relied on immunoSEQ multiplex PCR, and the TCRdb table lists in-frame clones only, not all of them. Of 25,000 to 35,000 clones detected, roughly 87% appear once; the ten largest clones hold around 3.5%. The CDR3 loop spans 15 amino acids. Germline trimming cut 5 bases from V and 4 bases from J; bases unmatched to any gene: 5. Germline V gene lookup returns CDR1 SGHTA and CDR2 FQGNSA. This chain joins TRBV7-2 and TRBJ1-5; 10 positions match TRBD1. The sequence came from a woman aged 18 to 50 who later had graft-versus-host disease after an allogeneic stem cell transplant. Sequences were derived from blood, sampled before transplantation. The CDR3 loop is CASSTDRGPNQPQHF. Written as DNA, the CDR3 is TGTGCCAGCAGCACCGACAGGGGGCCAAATCAGCCCCAGCATTTT.